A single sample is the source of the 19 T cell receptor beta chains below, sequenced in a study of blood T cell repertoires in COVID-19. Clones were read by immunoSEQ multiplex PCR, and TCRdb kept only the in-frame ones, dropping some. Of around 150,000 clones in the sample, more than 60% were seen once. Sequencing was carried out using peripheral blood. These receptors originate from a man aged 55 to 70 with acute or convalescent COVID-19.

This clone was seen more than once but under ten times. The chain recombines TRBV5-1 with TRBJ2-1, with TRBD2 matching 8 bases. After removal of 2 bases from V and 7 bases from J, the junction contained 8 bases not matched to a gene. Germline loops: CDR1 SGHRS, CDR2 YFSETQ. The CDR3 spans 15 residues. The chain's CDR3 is CASSLTSGLVNEQFF. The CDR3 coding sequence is TGCGCCAGCAGCTTAACTAGCGGCCTCGTGAATGAGCAGTTCTTC. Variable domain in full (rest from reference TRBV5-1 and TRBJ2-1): KAGVTQTPRYLIKTRGQQVTLSCSPISGHRSVSWYQQTPGQGLQFLFEYFSETQRNKGNFPGRFSGRQFSNSRSEMNVSTLELGDSALYLCASSLTSGLVNEQFFGPGTRLTVL.

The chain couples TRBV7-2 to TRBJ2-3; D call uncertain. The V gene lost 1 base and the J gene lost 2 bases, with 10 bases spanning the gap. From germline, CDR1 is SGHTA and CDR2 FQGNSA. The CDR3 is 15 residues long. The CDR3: CASSLVDTTTDTQYF. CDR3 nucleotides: TGTGCCAGCAGCTTAGTCGATACAACCACAGATACGCAGTATTTT.

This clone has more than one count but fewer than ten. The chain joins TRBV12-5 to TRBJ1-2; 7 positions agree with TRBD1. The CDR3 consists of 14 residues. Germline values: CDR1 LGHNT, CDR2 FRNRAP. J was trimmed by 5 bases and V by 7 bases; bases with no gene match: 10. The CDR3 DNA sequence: TGTGCTAGTGTTCCGGGACAGACGATTTATGGCTACACCTTC. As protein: CASVPGQTIYGYTF.

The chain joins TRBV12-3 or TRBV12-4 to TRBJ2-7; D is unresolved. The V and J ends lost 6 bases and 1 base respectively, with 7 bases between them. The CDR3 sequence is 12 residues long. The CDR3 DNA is TGTGCCAGCAGCTTGACTTCCTACGAGCAGTACTTC. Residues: CASSLTSYEQYF.

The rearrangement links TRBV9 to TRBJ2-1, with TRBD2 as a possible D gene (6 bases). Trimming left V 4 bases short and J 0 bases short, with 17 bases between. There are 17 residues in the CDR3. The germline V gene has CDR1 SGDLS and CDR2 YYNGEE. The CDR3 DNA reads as TGTGCCAGCAGCTTATCTTTTAGCGGTGGCTCCTACAATGAGCAGTTCTTC. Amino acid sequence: CASSLSFSGGSYNEQFF.

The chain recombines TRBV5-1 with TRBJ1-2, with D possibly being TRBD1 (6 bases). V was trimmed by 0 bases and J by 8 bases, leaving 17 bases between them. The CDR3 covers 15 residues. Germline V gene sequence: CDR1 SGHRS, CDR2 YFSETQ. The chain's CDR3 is CASSLDRAVASGYTF. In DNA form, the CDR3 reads TGCGCCAGCAGCTTGGACAGGGCGGTAGCGAGCGGCTACACCTTC. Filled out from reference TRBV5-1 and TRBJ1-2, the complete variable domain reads KAGVTQTPRYLIKTRGQQVTLSCSPISGHRSVSWYQQTPGQGLQFLFEYFSETQRNKGNFPGRFSGRQFSNSRSEMNVSTLELGDSALYLCASSLDRAVASGYTFGSGTRLTVV.

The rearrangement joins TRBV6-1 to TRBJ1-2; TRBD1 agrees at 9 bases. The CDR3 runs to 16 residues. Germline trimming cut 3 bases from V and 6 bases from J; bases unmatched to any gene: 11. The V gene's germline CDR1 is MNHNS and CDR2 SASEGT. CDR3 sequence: CASSDIGTGLRNGYTF. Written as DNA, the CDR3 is TGTGCCAGCAGTGACATAGGGACAGGGTTACGGAATGGCTACACCTTC.

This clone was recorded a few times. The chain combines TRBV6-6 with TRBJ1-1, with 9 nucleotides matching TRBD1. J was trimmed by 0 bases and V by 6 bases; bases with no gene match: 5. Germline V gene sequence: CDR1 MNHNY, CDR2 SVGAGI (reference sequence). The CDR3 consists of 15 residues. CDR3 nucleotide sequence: TGTGCCAGCAGCCTAGGGACAGGGATGAACACTGAAGCTTTCTTT. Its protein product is CASSLGTGMNTEAFF.

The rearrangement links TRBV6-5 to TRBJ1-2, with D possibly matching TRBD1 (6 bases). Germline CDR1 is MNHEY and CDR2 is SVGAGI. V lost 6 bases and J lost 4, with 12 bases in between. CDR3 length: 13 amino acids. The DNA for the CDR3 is TGTGCCAGCAGCGGACAGATTGGCTATGGCTACACCTTC. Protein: CASSGQIGYGYTF.

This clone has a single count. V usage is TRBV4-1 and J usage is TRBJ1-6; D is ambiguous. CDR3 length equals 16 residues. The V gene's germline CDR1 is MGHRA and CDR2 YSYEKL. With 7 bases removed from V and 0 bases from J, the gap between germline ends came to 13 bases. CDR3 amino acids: CASTSDSYSYNSPLHF. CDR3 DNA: TGCGCCAGCACCTCGGACTCTTACTCCTATAATTCACCCCTCCACTTT.

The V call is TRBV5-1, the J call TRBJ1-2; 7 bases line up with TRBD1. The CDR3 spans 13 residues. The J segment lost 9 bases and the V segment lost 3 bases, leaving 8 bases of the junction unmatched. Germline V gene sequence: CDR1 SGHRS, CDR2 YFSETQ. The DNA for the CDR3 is TGCGCCAGCAGCTCGGGACAGATGAGGAGCTACACCTTC. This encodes CASSSGQMRSYTF.

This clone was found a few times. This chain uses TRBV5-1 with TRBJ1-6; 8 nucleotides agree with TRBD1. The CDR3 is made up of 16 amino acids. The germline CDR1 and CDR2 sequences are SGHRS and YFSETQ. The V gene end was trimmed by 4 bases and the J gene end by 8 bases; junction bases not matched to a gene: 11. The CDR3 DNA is TGCGCCAGCAGCCGGGACAGGACTGTCATCGATTCACCCCTCCACTTT. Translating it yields CASSRDRTVIDSPLHF.

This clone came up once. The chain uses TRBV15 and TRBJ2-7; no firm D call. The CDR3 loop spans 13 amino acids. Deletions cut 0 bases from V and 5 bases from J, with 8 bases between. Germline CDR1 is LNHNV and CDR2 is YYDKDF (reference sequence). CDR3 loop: CATSRDEEDEQYF. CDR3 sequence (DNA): TGTGCCACCAGCAGAGACGAGGAAGACGAGCAGTACTTC.

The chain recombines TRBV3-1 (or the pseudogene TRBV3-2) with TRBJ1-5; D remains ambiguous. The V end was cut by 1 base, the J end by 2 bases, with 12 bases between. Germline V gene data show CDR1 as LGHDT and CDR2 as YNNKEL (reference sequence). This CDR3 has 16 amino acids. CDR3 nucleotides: TGTGCCAGCAGCCAAGGCCCTCTCGGAGGCAATCAGCCCCAGCATTTT. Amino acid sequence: CASSQGPLGGNQPQHF.

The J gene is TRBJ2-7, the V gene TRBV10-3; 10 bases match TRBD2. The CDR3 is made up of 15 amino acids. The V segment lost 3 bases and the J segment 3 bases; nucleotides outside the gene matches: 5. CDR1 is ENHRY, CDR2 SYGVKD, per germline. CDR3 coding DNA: TGTGCCATCAGTGAAGGGCTAGCGGGAGTCTACGAGCAGTACTTC. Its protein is CAISEGLAGVYEQYF.

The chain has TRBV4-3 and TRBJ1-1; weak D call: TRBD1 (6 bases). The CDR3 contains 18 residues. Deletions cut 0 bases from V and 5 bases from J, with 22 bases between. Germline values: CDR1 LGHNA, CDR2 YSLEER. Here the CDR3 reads CASSQDLVGGPLRTEAFF. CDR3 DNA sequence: TGCGCCAGCAGCCAAGACCTTGTCGGGGGGCCTCTTAGAACTGAAGCTTTCTTT.

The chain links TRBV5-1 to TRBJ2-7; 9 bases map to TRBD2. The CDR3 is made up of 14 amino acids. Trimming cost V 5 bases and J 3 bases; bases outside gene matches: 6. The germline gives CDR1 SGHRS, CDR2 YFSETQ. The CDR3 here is CASSSGTSRYEQYF. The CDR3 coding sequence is TGCGCCAGCAGTTCCGGGACTAGCCGCTACGAGCAGTACTTC.

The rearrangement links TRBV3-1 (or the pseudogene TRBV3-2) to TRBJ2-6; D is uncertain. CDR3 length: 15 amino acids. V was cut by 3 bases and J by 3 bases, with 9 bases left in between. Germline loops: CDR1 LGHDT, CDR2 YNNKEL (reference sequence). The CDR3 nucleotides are TGTGCCAGCAGCCAGAGCCACTTTGGGGCCAACGTCCTGACTTTC. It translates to CASSQSHFGANVLTF.

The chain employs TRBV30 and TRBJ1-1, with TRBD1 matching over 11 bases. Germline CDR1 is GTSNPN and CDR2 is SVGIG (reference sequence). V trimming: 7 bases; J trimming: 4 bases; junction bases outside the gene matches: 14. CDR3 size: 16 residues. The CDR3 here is CALGRGTGGWGTEAFF. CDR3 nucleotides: TGTGCCTTGGGGAGGGGGACAGGGGGATGGGGCACTGAAGCTTTCTTT.